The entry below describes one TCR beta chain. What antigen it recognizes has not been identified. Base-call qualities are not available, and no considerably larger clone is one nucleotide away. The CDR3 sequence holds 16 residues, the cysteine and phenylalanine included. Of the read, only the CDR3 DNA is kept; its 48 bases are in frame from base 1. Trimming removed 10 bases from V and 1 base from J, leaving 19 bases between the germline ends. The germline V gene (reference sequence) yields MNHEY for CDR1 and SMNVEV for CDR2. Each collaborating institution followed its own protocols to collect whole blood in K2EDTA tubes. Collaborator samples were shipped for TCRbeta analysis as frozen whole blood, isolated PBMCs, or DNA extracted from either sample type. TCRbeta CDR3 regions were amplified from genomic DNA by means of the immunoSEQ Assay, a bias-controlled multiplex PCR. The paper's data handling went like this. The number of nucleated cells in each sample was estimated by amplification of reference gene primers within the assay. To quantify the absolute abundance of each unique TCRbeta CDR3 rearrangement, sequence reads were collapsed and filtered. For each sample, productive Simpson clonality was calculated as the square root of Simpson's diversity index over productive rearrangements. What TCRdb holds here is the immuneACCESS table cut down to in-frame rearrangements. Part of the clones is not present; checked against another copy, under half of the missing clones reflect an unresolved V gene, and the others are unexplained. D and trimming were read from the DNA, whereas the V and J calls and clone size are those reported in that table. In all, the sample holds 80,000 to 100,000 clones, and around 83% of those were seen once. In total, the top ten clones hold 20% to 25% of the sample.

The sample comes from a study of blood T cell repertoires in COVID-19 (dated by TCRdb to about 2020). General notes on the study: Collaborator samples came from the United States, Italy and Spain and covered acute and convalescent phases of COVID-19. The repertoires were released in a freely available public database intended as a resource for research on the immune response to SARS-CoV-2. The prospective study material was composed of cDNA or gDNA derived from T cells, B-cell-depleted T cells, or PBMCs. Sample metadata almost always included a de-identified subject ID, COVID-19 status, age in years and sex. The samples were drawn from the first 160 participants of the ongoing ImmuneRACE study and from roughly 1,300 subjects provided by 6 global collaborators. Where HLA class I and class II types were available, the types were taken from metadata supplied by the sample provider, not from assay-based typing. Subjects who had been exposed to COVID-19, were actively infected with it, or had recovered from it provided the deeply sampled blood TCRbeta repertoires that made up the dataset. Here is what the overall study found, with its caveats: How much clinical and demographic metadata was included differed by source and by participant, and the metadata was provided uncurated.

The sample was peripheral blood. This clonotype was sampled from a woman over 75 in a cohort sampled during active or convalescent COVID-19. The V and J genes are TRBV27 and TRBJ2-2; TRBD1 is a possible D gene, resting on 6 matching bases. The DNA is TGTGCCACCCGCTCACAGGGCAGGAAGAACACCGGGGAGCTGTTTTTT. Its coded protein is CATRSQGRKNTGELFF.